The 11 T cell receptor beta chains below all came from one sample that was sequenced in a study of blood T cell repertoires in COVID-19. TCRdb keeps only in-frame clones here, not all; method: immunoSEQ multiplex PCR. Among about 46,000 clones listed, 86% were seen once. The sequenced sample consisted of PBMCs or T cells enriched from blood (not recorded which). The receptors stem from a woman aged 50 to 60 who had recovered from COVID-19.

The J gene is TRBJ1-1, the V gene TRBV10-2; D gene uncertain. CDR1 and CDR2 from the germline V gene are WSHSY and SAAADI. The CDR3 sequence is 14 residues long. With 6 bases removed from V and 3 bases from J, the gap between germline ends came to 14 bases. The DNA of the CDR3 is TGCGCCAGCAGGGAGGCTAACCGGGACACTGAAGCTTTCTTT. It codes for CASREANRDTEAFF.

The chain carries TRBV7-2 and TRBJ2-1; no reliable D call. V lost 0 bases and J 5 bases, leaving 5 bases between the germline ends. Per germline, CDR1 SGHTA and CDR2 FQGNSA. There are 13 residues in the CDR3. The CDR3 coding sequence is TGTGCCAGCAGCTTAGCTCCAAACAATGAGCAGTTCTTC. This gives the protein CASSLAPNNEQFF.

V is TRBV5-1 and J is TRBJ1-4; a possible D gene is TRBD1 (6 bases). Germline lookup yields CDR1 SGHRS and CDR2 YFSETQ. The CDR3 spans 16 residues. Trimming shortened V by 0 bases and J by 7 bases, and 16 bases separated the two germline ends. The CDR3 protein is CASSLDGGRVGEKLFF. The CDR3 nucleotides read TGCGCCAGCAGCTTGGACGGGGGGCGGGTCGGTGAAAAACTGTTTTTT.

The chain is built from TRBV18 and TRBJ1-6; the match to TRBD1 covers 7 bases. After removal of 9 bases from V and 7 bases from J, the junction contained 6 bases not matched to a gene. Germline CDR1 KGHSH, CDR2 LQKENI. This CDR3 contains 13 residues. In DNA, the CDR3 is TGTGCCAGTCGTACAGGGGAAAATTCACCCCTCCACTTT. Protein product: CASRTGENSPLHF.

This chain joins TRBV7-2 and TRBJ2-5, with D perhaps TRBD1 (5 bases). There are 15 residues in the CDR3. CDR1 and CDR2 from the germline V gene are SGHTA and FQGNSA. V lost 0 bases and J 0 bases, leaving 8 bases between the germline ends. The CDR3 DNA follows: TGTGCCAGCAGCTTAGCTGGGGCTGACCAAGAGACCCAGTACTTC. This codes for CASSLAGADQETQYF. Supplemented by reference TRBV7-2 and TRBJ2-5, the full variable domain reads GAGVSQSPSNKVTEKGKDVELRCDPISGHTALYWYRQSLGQGLEFLIYFQGNSAPDKSGLPSDRFSAERTGGSVSTLTIQRTQQEDSAVYLCASSLAGADQETQYFGPGTRLLVL.

The J gene is TRBJ1-2, the V gene TRBV7-9; maybe TRBD1 (6 bases). Looked up from germline, CDR1 is SEHNR and CDR2 is FQNEAQ (reference sequence). V was shortened by 5 bases and J by 8 bases, with 18 bases between the two germline ends. This CDR3 is built from 14 residues. The chain's CDR3 is CASSLPQGVSGYTF. The CDR3 DNA follows: TGTGCCAGCAGCCTACCACAGGGAGTCAGCGGCTACACCTTC.

The V call is TRBV19, the J call TRBJ2-5, with 7 nucleotides matching TRBD2. V gave up 11 bases and J gave up 5 bases; unmatched junction bases: 8. CDR1 LNHDA and CDR2 SQIVND come from the germline V gene (reference sequence). CDR3 length equals 12 residues. The CDR3 sequence: CASGGSGETQYF. As DNA, the CDR3 is TGTGCCTCGGGCGGGAGTGGGGAGACCCAGTACTTC.

The CDR3 DNA is TGTGCCAGCAGTTTCAGTAGCGGATTAGGGAACGAGCAGTACTTC. This sequence encodes CASSFSSGLGNEQYF. The chain uses TRBV28 and TRBJ2-7; maybe TRBD2 (6 bases). The V end lost 3 bases, the J end lost 5 bases, and 17 bases lay between the germline ends. CDR1 is MDHEN, CDR2 SYDVKM, per germline. The CDR3 consists of 15 residues.

This rearrangement joins TRBV5-1 to TRBJ2-1; D is possibly TRBD1 (6 bases). There are 13 residues in the CDR3. CDR1 and CDR2 (germline): SGHRS, YFSETQ. V dropped 4 bases and J dropped 9 bases, with 14 bases sitting between them. CDR3 sequence: CASSPVQGTEQFF. Written as DNA, the CDR3 is TGCGCCAGCAGCCCCGTACAGGGAACTGAGCAGTTCTTC.

The rearrangement joins TRBV28 to TRBJ2-7; 7 bases match TRBD2. After removal of 6 bases from V and 0 bases from J, the junction contained 8 bases not matched to a gene. This CDR3 region has 15 residues. The germline gives CDR1 MDHEN, CDR2 SYDVKM. CDR3 in amino acids: CASRNSGDYSYEQYF. The CDR3 DNA is TGTGCCAGCAGGAATTCCGGGGACTACTCCTACGAGCAGTACTTC.

This clone was recorded only once. This rearrangement joins TRBV11-2 to TRBJ2-6; TRBD2 aligns across 8 bases. The CDR3 is 18 residues long. With 9 bases clipped from V and 0 bases from J, the junction kept 13 bases outside the gene matches. Germline CDR1 is SGHAT and CDR2 is FQNNGV. The CDR3 spells CASTQEAGAISGANVLTF. In nucleotides, the CDR3 is TGTGCCAGTACCCAGGAAGCGGGGGCCATCTCTGGGGCCAACGTCCTGACTTTC.